One sample yielded the 3 T cell receptor beta chains listed below, sequenced in a study of blood T cell repertoires in COVID-19 (dated by TCRdb to 2020 to 2022). The library was obtained by the immunoSEQ multiplex PCR assay. TCRdb's version of the immuneACCESS table is confined to in-frame rearrangements and falls short of the full clone set. An unresolved V gene accounts for under half of the shortfall where checked; the remainder is of unknown origin. Recorded for this sample are roughly 50,000 clones; approximately 89% of them occurred a single time. The ten largest clones represent roughly 7.4% of the sample. The sequencing input was peripheral blood. The source of these receptors is a man aged 50 to 60 with acute or convalescent COVID-19.

This chain connects TRBV4-1 to TRBJ1-2; D possibly corresponds to TRBD1 (5 bases). CDR1 is MGHRA, CDR2 YSYEKL, per germline. Trimming left V 6 bases short and J 3 bases short, with 17 bases between. The CDR3 runs 15 residues. The CDR3 loop reads CASRHRGTGDYGYTF. The CDR3 DNA follows: TGCGCCAGCAGGCATCGCGGGACGGGGGACTATGGCTACACCTTC.

J is TRBJ2-1 and V is TRBV30; 8 positions agree with TRBD2. The CDR3 extends over 15 amino acids. Germline CDR1 and CDR2: GTSNPN and SVGIG (reference sequence). With 8 bases clipped from V and 1 base from J, the junction kept 10 bases outside the gene matches. This chain's CDR3 is CARGGGSLSYNEQFF. The CDR3 DNA is TGTGCCCGGGGGGGCGGGAGTTTGTCCTACAATGAGCAGTTCTTC.

The chain has TRBV20-1 and TRBJ2-3; TRBD2 agrees at 13 bases. This CDR3 is 16 amino acids long. Germline loops: CDR1 DFQATT, CDR2 SNEGSKA (reference sequence). V lost 3 bases and J lost 4; bases outside the gene matches: 7. Here the CDR3 DNA reads TGCAGTGCTAGTACTGGACTAGCGGGAGCAGCAGATACGCAGTATTTT. Translating it yields CSASTGLAGAADTQYF.